This T cell receptor (beta chain) comes out of a study of blood T cell repertoires in COVID-19 (dated by TCRdb to 2020 to 2021). Broadly, across the study: Samples covering the acute and convalescent phases of COVID-19 were provided by collaborators in the United States, Italy and Spain. A freely available public database, intended as a resource for researchers studying the immune response to SARS-CoV-2, is where the repertoires were released. Nearly every sample came with metadata listing a de-identified subject ID, COVID-19 status, age in years and sex. Samples were obtained from the ongoing ImmuneRACE study (first 160 participants) and from over 1,000 subjects provided by 6 global collaborators. The material from the prospective study consisted of cDNA or gDNA derived from T cells, B-cell-depleted T cells, or PBMCs. Where available, HLA class I and class II types were taken from metadata supplied by the sample provider and were not determined by assay-based typing. Deeply sampled blood TCRbeta repertoires from subjects exposed to, actively infected with, or recovered from COVID-19 were included in the dataset. The full study reports these points: How much clinical and demographic metadata was included differed by source and by participant, and the metadata was provided uncurated.

From its cysteine to its phenylalanine, the CDR3 spans 13 amino acids. This entry keeps only the CDR3 DNA: 39 bases, framed from base 1. The junction shows trimming of 6 bases on V and 4 bases on J, plus 11 bases between the germline ends. Based on the germline V gene, the CDR1 and CDR2 sequences are SNHLY and FYNNEI. Whole blood was collected in K2EDTA tubes by collaborating institutions according to the institutions' own protocols. For TCRbeta analysis, collaborators shipped samples as frozen whole blood, isolated PBMCs, or DNA extracted from either of those sample types. TCRbeta CDR3 regions were amplified from genomic DNA using the immunoSEQ Assay, a bias-controlled multiplex PCR. The authors' analysis ran thus. Within the assay, amplification of reference gene primers was used to estimate how many nucleated cells each sample contained. To quantify the absolute abundance of each unique TCRbeta CDR3 rearrangement, sequence reads were collapsed and filtered. For each sample, productive Simpson clonality was calculated as the square root of Simpson's diversity index across productive rearrangements. As stored in TCRdb, this immuneACCESS dataset retains in-frame rearrangements with V and J assigned. A fraction of the clones does not appear; measured against another copy, unresolved V genes explain less than half of the discrepancy, and the remainder lacks a known reason. That table gives V, J and clone size, and the DNA gave D and trimming. This sample gives 270,000 or so clones in total; about 76% of them show up just once. Of the sample, about 2.9% falls within the top ten clones.

Concerning this clone itself: The clone's antigen remains unknown. No base qualities exist here, and no much larger clone lies one base off it.

Sequencing was performed on peripheral blood. This receptor was obtained from a woman aged 55-70 years with active or convalescent COVID-19. This receptor chain uses TRBV2 and TRBJ2-3, with a weak D call of TRBD2 (5 bases match). CDR3 region: CASSGDYPDTQYF. The DNA reads as follows: TGTGCCAGCAGCGGAGACTACCCAGATACGCAGTATTTT.